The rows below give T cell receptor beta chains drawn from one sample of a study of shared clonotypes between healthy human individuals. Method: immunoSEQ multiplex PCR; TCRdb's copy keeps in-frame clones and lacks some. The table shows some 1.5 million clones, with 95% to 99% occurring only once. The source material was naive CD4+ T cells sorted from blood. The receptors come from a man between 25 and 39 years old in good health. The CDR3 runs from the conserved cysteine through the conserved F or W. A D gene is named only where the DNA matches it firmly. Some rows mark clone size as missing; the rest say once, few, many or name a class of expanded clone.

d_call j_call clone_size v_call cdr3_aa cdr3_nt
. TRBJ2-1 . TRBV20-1 CSAERADFQFF TGCAGTGCTGAGAGGGCAGACTTTCAGTTCTTC
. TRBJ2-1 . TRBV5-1 CASSDGDLLTYNEQFF TGCGCCAGCAGCGACGGGGACTTATTAACCTACAATGAGCAGTTCTTC
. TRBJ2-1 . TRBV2 CASSDQGPSNEQFF TGTGCCAGCAGTGACCAAGGGCCGTCCAATGAGCAGTTCTTC
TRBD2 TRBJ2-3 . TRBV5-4 CASSLDPREVSHTDTQYF TGTGCCAGCAGCTTGGACCCGCGGGAGGTATCCCACACAGATACGCAGTATTTT
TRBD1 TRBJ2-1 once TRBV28 CASSFDRGVNEQFF TGTGCCAGCAGTTTCGACAGGGGAGTCAATGAGCAGTTCTTC
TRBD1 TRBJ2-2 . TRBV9 CASSTTGGFGELFF TGTGCCAGCAGCACGACAGGGGGTTTTGGGGAGCTGTTTTTT
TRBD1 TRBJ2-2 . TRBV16 CASSPVEGQGSTGELFF TGTGCCAGCAGCCCGGTCGAAGGACAGGGGTCAACCGGGGAGCTGTTTTTT
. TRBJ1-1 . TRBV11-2 CASSLFSTRRNTEAFF TGTGCCAGCAGCTTATTCAGTACCCGGAGGAACACTGAAGCTTTCTTT
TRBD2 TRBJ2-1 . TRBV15 CATRQRSGGVQFF TGTGCCACCAGGCAGAGATCGGGAGGTGTGCAGTTCTTC
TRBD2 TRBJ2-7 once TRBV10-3 CAITRLAGGDEQYF TGTGCCATCACCCGACTAGCGGGAGGGGACGAGCAGTACTTC
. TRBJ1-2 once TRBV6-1 CASTRVTYGYTF TGTGCCAGCACGAGGGTTACCTATGGCTACACCTTC
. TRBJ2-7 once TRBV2 CASSTSMGTEQYF TGTGCCAGCAGTACCTCCATGGGCACAGAGCAGTACTTC
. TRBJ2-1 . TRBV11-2 CASSLDRNNEQFF TGTGCCAGCAGCCTAGACAGGAACAATGAGCAGTTCTTC
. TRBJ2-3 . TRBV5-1 CASSFPDSASTDTQYF TGCGCCAGCAGCTTTCCTGACAGTGCTAGCACAGATACGCAGTATTTT
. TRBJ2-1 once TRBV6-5 CASSLLALNLNEQFF TGTGCCAGCAGTTTACTAGCTCTCAACCTCAATGAGCAGTTCTTC
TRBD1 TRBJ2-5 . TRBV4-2 CASSQAKLTGEETQYF TGTGCCAGCAGCCAAGCTAAATTGACAGGGGAAGAGACCCAGTACTTC
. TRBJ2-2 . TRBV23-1 CASSQRWTGNTGELFF TGCGCCAGCAGTCAACGCTGGACGGGGAACACCGGGGAGCTGTTTTTT
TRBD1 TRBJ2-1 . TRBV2 CASSETGFYNEQFF TGTGCCAGCAGTGAGACAGGGTTCTACAATGAGCAGTTCTTC
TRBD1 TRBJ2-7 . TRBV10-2 CASSGQGGPYEQYF TGCGCCAGCAGTGGACAGGGGGGTCCCTACGAGCAGTACTTC
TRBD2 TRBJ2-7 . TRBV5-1 CASSGGDEQYF TGCGCCAGCAGTGGGGGGGACGAGCAGTACTTC
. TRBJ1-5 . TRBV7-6 CASSLLAAGFGLGQPQHF TGTGCCAGCAGCCTTCTAGCGGCGGGGTTCGGTCTTGGGCAGCCCCAGCATTTT
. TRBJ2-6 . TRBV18 CASSPGSRNSGANVLTF TGTGCCAGCTCACCGGGTAGTCGTAACTCTGGGGCCAACGTCCTGACTTTC
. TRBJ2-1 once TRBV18 CASSPRAGGNEQFF TGTGCCAGCTCACCTAGGGCTGGGGGCAATGAGCAGTTCTTC
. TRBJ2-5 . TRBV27 CASSPQGMATQYF TGTGCCAGCAGTCCGCAGGGTATGGCGACCCAGTACTTC
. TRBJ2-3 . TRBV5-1 CASRAASTDTQYF TGCGCCAGCAGGGCCGCTAGCACAGATACGCAGTATTTT
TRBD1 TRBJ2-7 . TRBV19 CASSASTGAAYEQYF TGTGCCAGTAGTGCCTCGACAGGGGCGGCCTACGAGCAGTACTTC
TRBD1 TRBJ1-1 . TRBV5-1 CASSFDQGAGTEAFF TGCGCCAGCAGCTTTGATCAGGGGGCTGGGACTGAAGCTTTCTTT
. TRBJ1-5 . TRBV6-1 CASSDRSNQPQHF TGTGCCAGCAGTGACCGTAGCAATCAGCCCCAGCATTTT
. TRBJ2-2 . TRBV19 CASRGRRAATGELFF TGTGCCAGTAGGGGCCGTAGGGCCGCGACCGGGGAGCTGTTTTTT
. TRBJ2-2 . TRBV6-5 CASSYRSGRTGELFF TGTGCCAGCAGTTACCGGTCGGGGCGCACCGGGGAGCTGTTTTTT
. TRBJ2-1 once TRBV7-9 CASSHWGDSTTYNEQFF TGTGCCAGCAGCCATTGGGGGGACTCGACCACCTACAATGAGCAGTTCTTC
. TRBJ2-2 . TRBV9 CASSVDFRTVRELFF TGTGCCAGCAGCGTAGATTTCCGGACCGTCCGGGAGCTGTTTTTT
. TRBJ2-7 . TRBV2 CASREYGYEQYF TGTGCCAGCAGAGAATATGGCTACGAGCAGTACTTC
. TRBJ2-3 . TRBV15 CATSRAGGRKRPTDTQYF TGTGCCACCAGCAGGGCTGGGGGGAGAAAGCGACCCACAGATACGCAGTATTTT
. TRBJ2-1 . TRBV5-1 CASGGLAHNEQFF TGCGCCAGCGGCGGGCTAGCTCACAATGAGCAGTTCTTC
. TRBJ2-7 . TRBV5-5 CASKRKSPGDSYEQYF TGTGCCAGTAAACGAAAATCCCCGGGAGATTCGTACGAGCAGTACTTC
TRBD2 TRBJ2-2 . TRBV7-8 CASSLAGGNTGELFF TGTGCCAGCAGCTTAGCGGGAGGGAATACCGGGGAGCTGTTTTTT
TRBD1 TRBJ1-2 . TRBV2 CASSEGTGTFGYTF TGTGCCAGCAGTGAAGGGACAGGGACTTTCGGCTACACCTTC
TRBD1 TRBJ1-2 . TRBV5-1 CASSLGVTGANYGYTF TGCGCCAGCAGCTTGGGCGTGACAGGGGCTAACTATGGCTACACCTTC
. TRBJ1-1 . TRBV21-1 CASSKDPAPGAFF TGTGCCAGCAGCAAAGACCCAGCACCTGGAGCTTTCTTT
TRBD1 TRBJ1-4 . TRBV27 CASSPRQGREKLFF TGTGCCAGCAGCCCAAGACAGGGACGTGAAAAACTGTTTTTT
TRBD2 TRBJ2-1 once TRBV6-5 CASSQTSGRYVEQFF TGTGCCAGCAGCCAAACTAGCGGGAGGTATGTTGAGCAGTTCTTC
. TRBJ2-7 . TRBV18 CASSPPPGARSYEQYF TGTGCCAGCTCACCCCCCCCGGGGGCAAGGTCCTACGAGCAGTACTTC
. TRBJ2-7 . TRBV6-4 CASSDWRTTSEQYF TGTGCCAGCAGTGATTGGCGGACCACCTCAGAGCAGTACTTC
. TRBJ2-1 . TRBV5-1 CASSLAGIQREQFF TGCGCCAGCAGCTTGGCCGGCATCCAGAGGGAGCAGTTCTTC
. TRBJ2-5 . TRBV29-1 CSVTVQETQYF TGCAGCGTGACCGTCCAAGAGACCCAGTACTTC
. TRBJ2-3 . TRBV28 CASSLTGKGTRDTQYF TGTGCCAGCAGTTTAACCGGGAAGGGTACACGAGATACGCAGTATTTT
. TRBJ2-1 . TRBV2 CASSLLGDSSYNEQFF TGTGCCAGCAGTCTACTCGGGGATAGCTCCTACAATGAGCAGTTCTTC
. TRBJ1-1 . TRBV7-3 CASSLMGGLDTEAFF TGTGCCAGCAGCTTAATGGGGGGGCTCGACACTGAAGCTTTCTTT
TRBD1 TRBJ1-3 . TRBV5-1 CASSMDRAGNTIYF TGCGCCAGCAGCATGGACAGGGCGGGAAACACCATATATTTT
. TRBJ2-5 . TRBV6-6 CASSYSPQETQYF TGTGCCAGCAGTTACTCCCCTCAAGAGACCCAGTACTTC